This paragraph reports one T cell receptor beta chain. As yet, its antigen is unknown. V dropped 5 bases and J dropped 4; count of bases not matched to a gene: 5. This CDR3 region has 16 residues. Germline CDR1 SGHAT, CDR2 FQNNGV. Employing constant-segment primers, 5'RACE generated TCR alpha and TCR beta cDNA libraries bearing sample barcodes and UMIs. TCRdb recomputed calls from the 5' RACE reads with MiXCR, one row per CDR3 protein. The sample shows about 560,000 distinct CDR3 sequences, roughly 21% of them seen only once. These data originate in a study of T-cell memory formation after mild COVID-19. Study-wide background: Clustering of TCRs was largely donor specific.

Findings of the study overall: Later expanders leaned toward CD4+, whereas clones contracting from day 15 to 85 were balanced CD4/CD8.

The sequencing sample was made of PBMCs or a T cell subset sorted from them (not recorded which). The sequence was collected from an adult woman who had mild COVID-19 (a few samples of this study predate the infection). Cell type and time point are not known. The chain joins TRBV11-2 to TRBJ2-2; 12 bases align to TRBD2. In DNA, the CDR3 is TGTGCCAGCAGCCTGACTAGCGGGAGTAGCACCGGGGAGCTGTTTTTT. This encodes CASSLTSGSSTGELFF.